The rows below give T cell receptor beta chains drawn from one sample of a study of blood T cell repertoires in COVID-19. Libraries were prepared by immunoSEQ multiplex PCR; TCRdb keeps only in-frame clonotypes and omits some of them. Altogether some 300,000 clones are present, about 85% being singletons, with the ten largest covering around 4.2%. Sequencing was performed on peripheral blood. These receptors were taken from a woman aged 45-60 years with active or convalescent COVID-19. Each CDR3 is given with its conserved first and last residue. The D gene is left open where the match is weak. The listing skips clone size in some rows; elsewhere it reads once, few, many or a size class.

D gene	V gene	J gene	clone size	CDR3 protein	CDR3 DNA
-	TRBV19	TRBJ1-2	-	CASSIDFWASYGYTF	TGTGCCAGTAGTATAGATTTTTGGGCAAGCTATGGCTACACCTTC
-	TRBV5-4	TRBJ1-1	-	CASSGGGAGNTEAFF	TGTGCCAGCAGCGGCGGGGGCGCGGGGAACACTGAAGCTTTCTTT
TRBD1	TRBV28	TRBJ1-5	once	CASSFYGTGHQPQHF	TGTGCCAGCAGTTTTTATGGGACAGGACATCAGCCCCAGCATTTT
TRBD1	TRBV5-1	TRBJ2-2	once	CASRQQGMNTGELFF	TGCGCCAGCAGGCAACAGGGGATGAACACCGGGGAGCTGTTTTTT
TRBD1	TRBV19	TRBJ1-5	-	CASSKRQGLVNQPQHF	TGTGCCAGTAGTAAAAGACAGGGGTTGGTCAATCAGCCCCAGCATTTT
TRBD2	TRBV5-6	TRBJ2-2	-	CASSLAAGGNTGELFF	TGTGCCAGCAGCTTGGCGGCGGGAGGGAACACCGGGGAGCTGTTTTTT
TRBD2	TRBV29-1	TRBJ2-3	-	CSVGTSPIAPQYF	TGCAGCGTTGGGACTAGTCCTATTGCCCCGCAGTATTTT
-	TRBV7-8	TRBJ1-5	-	CASSPPYQPQHF	TGTGCCAGCAGCCCCCCCTATCAGCCCCAGCATTTT
TRBD1	TRBV27	TRBJ2-1	-	CASSPGTGFRREQFF	TGTGCCAGCAGTCCGGGGACAGGGTTCAGACGTGAGCAGTTCTTC
TRBD1	TRBV4-1	TRBJ1-1	-	CASRPMGQLNTEAFF	TGCGCCAGCAGACCCATGGGACAGCTTAACACTGAAGCTTTCTTT
TRBD1	TRBV7-2	TRBJ2-5	-	CASSSADRAGTQYF	TGTGCCAGCAGCTCGGCGGACAGGGCGGGGACCCAGTACTTC
TRBD1	TRBV29-1	TRBJ1-1	-	CSVDAPGTGGAFF	TGCAGCGTTGACGCCCCTGGGACAGGGGGAGCTTTCTTT
-	TRBV4-1	TRBJ2-1	-	CASSQDDRAGYNEQFF	TGCGCCAGCAGCCAAGATGATAGGGCGGGCTACAATGAGCAGTTCTTC
TRBD1	TRBV28	TRBJ1-4	-	CASTIQGGGEKLFF	TGTGCCAGCACTATACAGGGGGGAGGTGAAAAACTGTTTTTT
TRBD1	TRBV7-9	TRBJ1-1	-	CASSLIRWGTGALNTEAFF	TGTGCCAGCAGCTTAATTAGATGGGGGACAGGGGCCCTGAACACTGAAGCTTTCTTT
TRBD2	TRBV7-9	TRBJ2-3	-	CASSYAGTSGSNTQYF	TGTGCCAGCAGCTACGCCGGGACTAGCGGGAGTAATACGCAGTATTTT
-	TRBV7-2	TRBJ2-1	-	CASSPGPEGRQFF	TGTGCCAGCAGCCCGGGGCCGGAGGGTCGGCAGTTCTTC
TRBD2	TRBV6-5	TRBJ2-7	-	CASSYGPSGRKYEQYF	TGTGCCAGCAGTTACGGCCCTAGCGGGAGGAAGTACGAGCAGTACTTC
TRBD1	TRBV28	TRBJ1-5	-	CASIPLTGGDQPQHF	TGTGCCAGCATTCCCCTGACAGGGGGCGATCAGCCCCAGCATTTT
-	TRBV12-5	TRBJ2-5	-	CASGLFRTTGHYRPKQETQYF	TGTGCTAGTGGTTTGTTTCGGACCACAGGACACTACCGGCCAAAACAAGAGACCCAGTACTTC
TRBD2	TRBV29-1	TRBJ2-5	few	CSVSLAGVRETQYF	TGCAGCGTTTCACTAGCGGGAGTAAGAGAGACCCAGTACTTC
-	TRBV7-8	TRBJ2-7	-	CASSLGFAVPYEQYF	TGTGCCAGCAGCTTAGGATTCGCAGTCCCCTACGAGCAGTACTTC
-	TRBV7-9	TRBJ1-1	-	CASSLQGHSTEAFF	TGTGCCAGCAGCTTACAGGGGCATAGCACTGAAGCTTTCTTT
TRBD1	TRBV28	TRBJ1-5	-	CASSSPGQGRSQPQHF	TGTGCCAGCTCGTCCCCGGGACAGGGGAGAAGTCAGCCCCAGCATTTT
-	TRBV7-9	TRBJ1-2	-	CASSLSPAGINYGYTF	TGTGCCAGCAGCTTATCCCCTGCCGGGATAAACTATGGCTACACCTTC
TRBD1	TRBV29-1	TRBJ2-2	-	CSVYRGLHTGELFF	TGCAGCGTTTACAGGGGGCTACACACCGGGGAGCTGTTTTTT